The following is a T cell receptor (beta chain) sequence with its context. Germline loops: CDR1 SEHNR, CDR2 FQNEAQ (reference sequence). The CDR3 totals 17 residues. Trimming cost V 5 bases and J 1 base, with 15 bases left between them. The data derive from a study of molecular identifiers for immune sequencing clone quantification. MiXCR was run by TCRdb on the PCR reads, yielding one entry per CDR3 protein. The table shows approximately 680,000 distinct CDR3 sequences, with less than 30% occurring only once. J is TRBJ1-6 and V is TRBV7-9; D uncertain. Source material: naive CD8+ T cells from blood, with Jurkat cell RNA spiked in. Noted subset: FACS-sorted CD8+CD4-CCR7+CD45RA+ naive T cells. This receptor was taken from a human donor in good health. Some libraries in this study had Jurkat cell RNA spiked in. CDR3 sequence: CASSPRQADSYNSPLHF. Written as DNA, the CDR3 is TGTGCCAGCAGCCCCAGGCAGGCTGATTCCTATAATTCACCCCTCCACTTT.